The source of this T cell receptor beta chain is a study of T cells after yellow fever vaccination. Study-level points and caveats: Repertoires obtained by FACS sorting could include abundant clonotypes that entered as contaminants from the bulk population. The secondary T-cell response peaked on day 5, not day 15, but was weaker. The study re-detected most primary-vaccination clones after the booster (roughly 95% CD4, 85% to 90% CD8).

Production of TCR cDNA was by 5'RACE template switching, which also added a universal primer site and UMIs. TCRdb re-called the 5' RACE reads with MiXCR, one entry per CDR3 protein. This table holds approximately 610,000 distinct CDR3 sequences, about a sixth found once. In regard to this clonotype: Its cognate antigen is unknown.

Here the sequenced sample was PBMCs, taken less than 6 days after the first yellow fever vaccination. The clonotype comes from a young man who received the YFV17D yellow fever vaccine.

The CDR3 region has the DNA TGCGCCAGCAGCTTGGATGGCAGGGCAGATGAAAAACTGTTTTTT. It yields the protein CASSLDGRADEKLFF. V gene TRBV5-1 combines with J gene TRBJ1-4, with a possible D match to TRBD1 (5 bases). Germline CDR1 is SGHRS and CDR2 is YFSETQ. V was clipped by 0 bases and J by 6 bases, with 12 bases between them. The CDR3 covers 15 residues.